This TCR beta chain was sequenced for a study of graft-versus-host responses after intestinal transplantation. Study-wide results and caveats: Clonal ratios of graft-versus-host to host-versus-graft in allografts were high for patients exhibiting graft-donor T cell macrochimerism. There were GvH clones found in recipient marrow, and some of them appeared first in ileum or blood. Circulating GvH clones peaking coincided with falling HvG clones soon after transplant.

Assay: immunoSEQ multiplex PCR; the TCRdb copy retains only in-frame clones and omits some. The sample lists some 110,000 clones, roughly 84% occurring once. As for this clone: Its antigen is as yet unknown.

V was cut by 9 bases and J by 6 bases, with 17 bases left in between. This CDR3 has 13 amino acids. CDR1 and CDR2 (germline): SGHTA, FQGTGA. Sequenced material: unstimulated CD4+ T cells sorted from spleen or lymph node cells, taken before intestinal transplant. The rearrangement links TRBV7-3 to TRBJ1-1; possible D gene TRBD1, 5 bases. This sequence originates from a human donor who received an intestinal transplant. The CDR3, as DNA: TGTGCCAGTGGTTCCGGGGCCCGATCTGAAGCTTTCTTT. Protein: CASGSGARSEAFF.